This TCR beta chain appears in the sequencing data of a study of spatial heterogeneity in lung cancer. Overall study context: Alpha-chain sequences were consistently detected less often than beta-chain sequences.

The CDR3 sequence is 14 residues long. V shed 3 bases and J shed 1 base, with 9 bases lying between them. Germline CDR1 SEHNR, CDR2 FQNEAQ (reference sequence). This clonotype is categorized as medium-sized. One entry per CDR3 protein, called by TCRdb with MiXCR from the 5' RACE reads. The sample yields around 12,000 distinct CDR3 sequences, 13% to 15% seen once. The time point is: sample taken at primary tumor resection. Sequencing was performed on whole RNA extracted from tumor and nontumor lung tissue, or from frozen PBMC, and the material was left unsorted. The sample here was PBMCs, taken at surgery. This receptor was identified in a female donor with early-stage non-small cell lung cancer. The chain joins TRBV7-9 to TRBJ1-1, with D hard to call. CDR3 nucleotides: TGTGCCAGCAGCTTTTCGACGGCGAACACTGAAGCTTTCTTT. It encodes CASSFSTANTEAFF.